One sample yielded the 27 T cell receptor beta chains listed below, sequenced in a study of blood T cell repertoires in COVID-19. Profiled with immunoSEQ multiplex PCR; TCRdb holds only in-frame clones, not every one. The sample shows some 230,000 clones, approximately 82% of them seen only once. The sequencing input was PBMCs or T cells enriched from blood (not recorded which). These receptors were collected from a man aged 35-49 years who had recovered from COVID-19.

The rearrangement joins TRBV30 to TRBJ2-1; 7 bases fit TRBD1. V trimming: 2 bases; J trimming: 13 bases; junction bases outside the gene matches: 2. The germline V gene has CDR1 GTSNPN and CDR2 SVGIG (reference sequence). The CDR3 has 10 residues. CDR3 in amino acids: CAWSTGAQFF. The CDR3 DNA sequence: TGTGCCTGGAGTACAGGGGCTCAGTTCTTC.

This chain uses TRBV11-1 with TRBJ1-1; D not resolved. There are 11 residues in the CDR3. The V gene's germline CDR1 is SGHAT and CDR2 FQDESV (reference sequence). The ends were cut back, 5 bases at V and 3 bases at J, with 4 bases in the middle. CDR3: CASSPYTEAFF. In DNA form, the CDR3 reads TGTGCCAGCAGCCCATACACTGAAGCTTTCTTT.

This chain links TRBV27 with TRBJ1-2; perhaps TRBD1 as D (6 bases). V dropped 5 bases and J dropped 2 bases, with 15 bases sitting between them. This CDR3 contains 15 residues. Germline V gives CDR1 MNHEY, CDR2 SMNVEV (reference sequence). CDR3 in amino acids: CASSGNRDPNYGYTF. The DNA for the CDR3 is TGTGCCAGCAGTGGTAACAGGGACCCCAACTATGGCTACACCTTC.

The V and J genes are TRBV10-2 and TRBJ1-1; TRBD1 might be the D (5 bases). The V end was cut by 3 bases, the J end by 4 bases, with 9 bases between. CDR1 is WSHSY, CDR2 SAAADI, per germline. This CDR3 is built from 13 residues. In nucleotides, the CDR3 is TGCGCCAGCAGTGAATTTAGGGGCACTGAAGCTTTCTTT. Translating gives CASSEFRGTEAFF.

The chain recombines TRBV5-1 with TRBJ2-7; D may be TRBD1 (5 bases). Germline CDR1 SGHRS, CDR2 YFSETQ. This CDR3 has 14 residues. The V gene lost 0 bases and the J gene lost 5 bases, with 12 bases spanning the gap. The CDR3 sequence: CASSLAQGLDEQYF. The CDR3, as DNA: TGCGCCAGCAGCTTGGCCCAGGGTCTCGACGAGCAGTACTTC. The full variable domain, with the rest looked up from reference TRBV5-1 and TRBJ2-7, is KAGVTQTPRYLIKTRGQQVTLSCSPISGHRSVSWYQQTPGQGLQFLFEYFSETQRNKGNFPGRFSGRQFSNSRSEMNVSTLELGDSALYLCASSLAQGLDEQYFGPGTRLTVT.

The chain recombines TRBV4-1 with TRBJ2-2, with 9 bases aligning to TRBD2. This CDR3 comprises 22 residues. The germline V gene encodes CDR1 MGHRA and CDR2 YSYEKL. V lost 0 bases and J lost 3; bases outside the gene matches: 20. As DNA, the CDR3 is TGCGCCAGCAGCCAAGAGCCCCTGGGGCTAGCGGGACCCGGCGGGTACACCGGGGAGCTGTTTTTT. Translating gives CASSQEPLGLAGPGGYTGELFF.

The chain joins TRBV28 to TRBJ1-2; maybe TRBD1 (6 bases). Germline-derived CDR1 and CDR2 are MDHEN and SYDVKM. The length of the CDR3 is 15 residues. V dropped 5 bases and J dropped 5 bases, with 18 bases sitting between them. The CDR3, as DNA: TGTGCCAGCAGTCCACACACAGGGATCCCATATGGCTACACCTTC. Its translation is CASSPHTGIPYGYTF.

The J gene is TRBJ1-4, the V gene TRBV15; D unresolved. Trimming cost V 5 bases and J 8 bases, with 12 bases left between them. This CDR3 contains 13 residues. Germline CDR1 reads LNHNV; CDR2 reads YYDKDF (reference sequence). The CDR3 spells CATSEGPEEKLFF. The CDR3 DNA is TGTGCCACCAGCGAGGGCCCCGAGGAAAAACTGTTTTTT. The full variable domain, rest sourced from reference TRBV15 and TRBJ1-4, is DAMVIQNPRYQVTQFGKPVTLSCSQTLNHNVMYWYQQKSSQAPKLLFHYYDKDFNNEADTPDNFQSRRPNTSFCFLDIRSPGLGDTAMYLCATSEGPEEKLFFGSGTQLSVL.

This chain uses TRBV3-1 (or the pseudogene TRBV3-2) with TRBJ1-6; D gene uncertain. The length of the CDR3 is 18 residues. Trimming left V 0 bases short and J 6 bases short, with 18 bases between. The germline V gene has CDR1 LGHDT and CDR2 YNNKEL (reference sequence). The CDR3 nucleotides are TGTGCCAGCAGCCAAGAGGGAGCTTCCCGAAGCTTTAATTCACCCCTCCACTTT. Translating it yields CASSQEGASRSFNSPLHF.

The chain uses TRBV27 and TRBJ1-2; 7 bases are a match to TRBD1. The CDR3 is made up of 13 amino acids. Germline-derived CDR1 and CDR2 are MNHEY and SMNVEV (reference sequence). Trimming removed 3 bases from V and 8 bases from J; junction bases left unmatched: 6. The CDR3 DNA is TGTGCCAGCAGTTTCCAGGGGGGAAGGGGCTACACCTTC. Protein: CASSFQGGRGYTF.

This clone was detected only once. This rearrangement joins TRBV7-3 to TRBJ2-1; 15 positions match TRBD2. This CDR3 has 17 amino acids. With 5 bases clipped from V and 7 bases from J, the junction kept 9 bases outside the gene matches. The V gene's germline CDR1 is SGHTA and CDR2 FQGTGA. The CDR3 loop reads CASSPRTSGGARNEQFF. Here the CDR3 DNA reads TGTGCCAGCAGCCCCCGGACTAGCGGGGGGGCCCGAAATGAGCAGTTCTTC.

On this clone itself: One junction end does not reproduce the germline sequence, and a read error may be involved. CDR3 region: CASSQASDNEQFF. The CDR3 DNA reads as TGTGCCAGCAGCCAAGCCTCCGACAATGAGCAGTTCTTC. The rearrangement links TRBV3-1 (or the pseudogene TRBV3-2) to TRBJ2-1; D call uncertain. The germline CDR1 and CDR2 sequences are LGHDT and YNNKEL (reference sequence). This CDR3 is built from 13 residues.

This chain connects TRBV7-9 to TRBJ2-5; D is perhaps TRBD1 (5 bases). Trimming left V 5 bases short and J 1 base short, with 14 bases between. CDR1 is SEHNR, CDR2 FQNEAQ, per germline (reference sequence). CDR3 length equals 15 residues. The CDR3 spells CASSVFQGVQETQYF. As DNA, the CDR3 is TGTGCCAGCAGCGTATTCCAGGGCGTCCAAGAGACCCAGTACTTC.

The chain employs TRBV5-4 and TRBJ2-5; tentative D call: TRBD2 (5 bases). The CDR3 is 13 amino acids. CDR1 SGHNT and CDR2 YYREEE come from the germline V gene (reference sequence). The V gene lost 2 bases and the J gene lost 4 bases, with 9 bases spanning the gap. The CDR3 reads CASSFRGGETQYF. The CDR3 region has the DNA TGTGCCAGCAGCTTTAGAGGAGGAGAGACCCAGTACTTC.

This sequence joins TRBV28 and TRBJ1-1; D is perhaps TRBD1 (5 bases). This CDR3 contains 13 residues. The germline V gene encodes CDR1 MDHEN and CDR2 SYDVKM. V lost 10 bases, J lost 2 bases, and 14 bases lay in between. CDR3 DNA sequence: TGTGCCACCATTAGGGGCCCAAACACTGAAGCTTTCTTT. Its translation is CATIRGPNTEAFF.

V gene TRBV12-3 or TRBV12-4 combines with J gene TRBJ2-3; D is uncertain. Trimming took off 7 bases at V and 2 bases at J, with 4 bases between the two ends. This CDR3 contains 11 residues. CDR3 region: CASTSTDTQYF. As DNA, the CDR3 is TGTGCCAGCACCTCCACAGATACGCAGTATTTT.

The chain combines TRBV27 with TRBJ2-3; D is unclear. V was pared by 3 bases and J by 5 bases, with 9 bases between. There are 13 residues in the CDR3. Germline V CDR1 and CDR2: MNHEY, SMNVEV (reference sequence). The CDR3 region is CASSFRPGDTQYF. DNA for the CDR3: TGTGCCAGCAGTTTTCGCCCGGGAGATACGCAGTATTTT.

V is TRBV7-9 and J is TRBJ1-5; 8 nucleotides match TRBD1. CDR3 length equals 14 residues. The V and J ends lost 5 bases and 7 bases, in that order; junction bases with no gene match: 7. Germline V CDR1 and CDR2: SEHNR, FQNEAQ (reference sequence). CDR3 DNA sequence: TGTGCCAGCAGCGGGGACAGGTCGGGACAGCCCCAGCATTTT. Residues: CASSGDRSGQPQHF.

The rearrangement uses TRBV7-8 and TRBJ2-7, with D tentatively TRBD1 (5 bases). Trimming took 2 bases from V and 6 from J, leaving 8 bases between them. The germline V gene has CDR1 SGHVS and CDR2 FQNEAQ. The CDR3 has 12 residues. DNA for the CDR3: TGTGCCAGCAGCTTAAGGACACCCGAGCAGTACTTC. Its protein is CASSLRTPEQYF.

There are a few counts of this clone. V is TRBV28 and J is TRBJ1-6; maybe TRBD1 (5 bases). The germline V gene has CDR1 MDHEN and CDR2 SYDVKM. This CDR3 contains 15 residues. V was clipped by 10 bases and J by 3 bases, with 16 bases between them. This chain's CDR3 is CATHRQSVYNSPLHF. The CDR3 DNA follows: TGTGCCACCCACAGACAGTCCGTCTATAATTCACCCCTCCACTTT.

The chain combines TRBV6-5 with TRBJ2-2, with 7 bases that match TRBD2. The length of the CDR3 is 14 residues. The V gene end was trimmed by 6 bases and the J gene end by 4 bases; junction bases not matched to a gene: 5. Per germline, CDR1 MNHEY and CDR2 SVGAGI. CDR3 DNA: TGTGCCAGCAGGGGGACTACTTCCACCGGGGAGCTGTTTTTT. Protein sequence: CASRGTTSTGELFF.

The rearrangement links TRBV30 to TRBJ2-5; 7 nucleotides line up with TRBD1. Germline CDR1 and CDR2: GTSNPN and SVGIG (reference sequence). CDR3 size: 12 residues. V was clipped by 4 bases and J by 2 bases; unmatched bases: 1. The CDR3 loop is CAWKQGQETQYF. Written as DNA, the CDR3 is TGTGCCTGGAAACAGGGGCAAGAGACCCAGTACTTC.

The DNA of the CDR3 is TGTGCCAGCAGCTTAAACCCGATTGGCGGCCAGACTGGAAACACCATATATTTT. This sequence encodes CASSLNPIGGQTGNTIYF. The genes are TRBV7-3 and TRBJ1-3, with unresolved D. The CDR3 length is 18 residues. The V and J ends lost 1 base and 2 bases respectively, with 18 bases between them. Germline CDR1 reads SGHTA; CDR2 reads FQGTGA.

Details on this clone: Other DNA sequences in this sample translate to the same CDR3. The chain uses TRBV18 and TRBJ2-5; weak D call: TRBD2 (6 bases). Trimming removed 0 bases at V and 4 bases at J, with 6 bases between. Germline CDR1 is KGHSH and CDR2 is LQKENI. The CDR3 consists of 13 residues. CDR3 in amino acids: CASSPPGGETQYF. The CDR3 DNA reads TGTGCCAGCTCACCACCGGGGGGAGAGACCCAGTACTTC.

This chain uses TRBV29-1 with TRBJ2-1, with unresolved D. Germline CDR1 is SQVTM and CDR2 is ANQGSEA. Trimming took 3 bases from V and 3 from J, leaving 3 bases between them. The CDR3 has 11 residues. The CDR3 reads CSVDLYNEQFF. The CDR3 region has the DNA TGCAGCGTTGACCTCTACAATGAGCAGTTCTTC.

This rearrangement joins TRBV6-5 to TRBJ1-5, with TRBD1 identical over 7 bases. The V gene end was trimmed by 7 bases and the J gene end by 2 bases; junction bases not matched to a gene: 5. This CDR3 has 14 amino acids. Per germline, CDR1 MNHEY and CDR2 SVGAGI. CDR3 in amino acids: CASTTGEGNQPQHF. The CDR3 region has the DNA TGTGCCAGCACAACAGGGGAGGGCAATCAGCCCCAGCATTTT.

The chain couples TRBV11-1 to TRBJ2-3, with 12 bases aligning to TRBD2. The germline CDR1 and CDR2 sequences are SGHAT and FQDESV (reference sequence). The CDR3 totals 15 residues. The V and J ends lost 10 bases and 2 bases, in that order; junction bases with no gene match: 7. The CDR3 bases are TGTGCCACCCCGACTAGCGGGGGCCACACAGATACGCAGTATTTT. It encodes CATPTSGGHTDTQYF.